Following are 2 T cell receptor beta chains from one sample sequenced in a study of cytomegalovirus exposure and HLA in healthy donors. The PCR made use of 60 Vbeta and 13 Jbeta primers. Profiling relied on immunoSEQ multiplex PCR, and the TCRdb table lists in-frame clones only, not all of them. The table has 150,000 to 200,000 clones, roughly 84% seen once. Sequenced material: PBMCs. The receptor source for this set is a man aged 18 to 30 in good health and CMV-seropositive.

The chain uses TRBV4-3 and TRBJ1-4, with TRBD1 identical over 12 bases. This CDR3 has 14 amino acids. Germline CDR1 reads LGHNA; CDR2 reads YSLEER. V trimming: 3 bases; J trimming: 10 bases; junction bases outside the gene matches: 3. CDR3 sequence (DNA): TGCGCCAGCAGCCAGGGACAGGGGGCGGGAAAACTGTTTTTT. Residues: CASSQGQGAGKLFF.

The gene calls are TRBV2 and TRBJ2-7; D unclear. This CDR3 is built from 14 residues. The germline CDR1 and CDR2 sequences are SNHLY and FYNNEI. Trimming took 4 bases from V and 3 from J, leaving 13 bases between them. The CDR3 DNA reads as TGTGCCAGCAGTGGAGACGGAGAGTACTACGAGCAGTACTTC. Its protein is CASSGDGEYYEQYF.